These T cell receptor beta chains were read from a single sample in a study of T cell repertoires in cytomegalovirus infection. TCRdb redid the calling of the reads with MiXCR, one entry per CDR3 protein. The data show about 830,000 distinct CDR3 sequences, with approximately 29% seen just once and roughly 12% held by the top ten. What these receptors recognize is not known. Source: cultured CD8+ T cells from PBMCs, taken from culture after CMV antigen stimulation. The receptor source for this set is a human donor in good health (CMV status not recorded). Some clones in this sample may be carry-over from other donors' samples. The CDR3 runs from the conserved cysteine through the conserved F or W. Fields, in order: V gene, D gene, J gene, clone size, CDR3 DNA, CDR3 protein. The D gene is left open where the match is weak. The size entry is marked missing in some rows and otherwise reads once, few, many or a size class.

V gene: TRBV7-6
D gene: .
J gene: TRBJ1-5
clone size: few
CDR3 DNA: TGTGCCAGCAGCATCCAAATAGGCAATCAGCCCCAGCATTTT
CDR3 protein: CASSIQIGNQPQHF

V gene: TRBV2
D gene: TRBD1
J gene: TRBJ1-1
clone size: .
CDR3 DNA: TGTGCCAGCAGTGAAGATAACAGGGGACAAGCTTTCTTT
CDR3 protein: CASSEDNRGQAFF

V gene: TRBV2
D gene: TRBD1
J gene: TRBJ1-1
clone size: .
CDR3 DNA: TGTGCCAGCAGGCGGGGCAGGGGGCCCACAAACACTGAAGCTTTCTTT
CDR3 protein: CASRRGRGPTNTEAFF

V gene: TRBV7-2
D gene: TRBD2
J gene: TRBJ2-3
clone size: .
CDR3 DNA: TGTGCCAGCAGCTCGAAGGGGTGGCGGGGGGGATACGTAGATACACAGTATTTT
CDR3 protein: CASSSKGWRGGYVDTQYF

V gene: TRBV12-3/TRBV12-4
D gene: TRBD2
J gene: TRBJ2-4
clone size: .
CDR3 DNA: TGTGCCAGCATCGAGCGGGGGGGCGGGAACATTCAGTACTTC
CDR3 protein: CASIERGGGNIQYF

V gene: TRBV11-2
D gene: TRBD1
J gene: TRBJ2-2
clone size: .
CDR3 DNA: TGTGCCAGCAGCTCAGGGGGCCCCGGGGAGCTGTTTTTT
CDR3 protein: CASSSGGPGELFF

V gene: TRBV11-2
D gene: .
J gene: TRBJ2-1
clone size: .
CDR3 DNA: TGTGCCAGCAGCTTAGAGTTCCCCTCCTACAATGAGCAGTTCTTC
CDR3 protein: CASSLEFPSYNEQFF

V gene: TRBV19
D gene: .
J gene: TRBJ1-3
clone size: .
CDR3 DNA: TGTGCCAGTAGTATCCCACAATACTCTGGAAACACCATATATTTT
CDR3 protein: CASSIPQYSGNTIYF

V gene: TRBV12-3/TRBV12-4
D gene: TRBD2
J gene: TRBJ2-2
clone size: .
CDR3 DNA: TGTGCCAGCACACATAGCGGGGGCACCGGGGAGCTGTTTTTT
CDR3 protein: CASTHSGGTGELFF

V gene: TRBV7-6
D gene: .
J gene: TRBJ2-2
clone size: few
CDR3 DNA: TGTGCCAGCAGCCTGGGGCAGGCCCTCACCGGGGAGCTGTTTTTT
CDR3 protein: CASSLGQALTGELFF

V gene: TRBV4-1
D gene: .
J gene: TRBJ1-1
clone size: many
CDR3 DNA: TGCGCCAGCAGTCATCCGCGAACAGGGAGCACTGAAGCTTTCTTT
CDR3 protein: CASSHPRTGSTEAFF

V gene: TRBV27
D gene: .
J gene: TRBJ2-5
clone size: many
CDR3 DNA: TGTGCCAGCAGTTACCAGGGGTACCAAGAGACCCAGTACTTC
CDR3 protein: CASSYQGYQETQYF

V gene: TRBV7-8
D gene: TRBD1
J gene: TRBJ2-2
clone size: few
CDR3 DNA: TGTGCCAGCAGCTTACGCGGACAGGGGGCCCCCGGGGAGCTGTTTTTT
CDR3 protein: CASSLRGQGAPGELFF

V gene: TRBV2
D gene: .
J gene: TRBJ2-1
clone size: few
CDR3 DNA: TGTGCCAGCACCTTAGGGCACACAATATTCAATGAGCAGTTCTTC
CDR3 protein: CASTLGHTIFNEQFF

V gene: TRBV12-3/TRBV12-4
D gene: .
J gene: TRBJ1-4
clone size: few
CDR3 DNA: TGTGCCAGCAGTTTTTCAGGGCCGAATGAAAAACTGTTTTTT
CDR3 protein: CASSFSGPNEKLFF

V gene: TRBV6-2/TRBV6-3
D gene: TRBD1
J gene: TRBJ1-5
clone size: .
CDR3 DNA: TGTGCCAGCAGTTACTCCCGGGACAGGGCTTCGGGTCAGCCCCAGCATTTT
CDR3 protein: CASSYSRDRASGQPQHF

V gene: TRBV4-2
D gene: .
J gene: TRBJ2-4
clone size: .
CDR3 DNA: TGTGCCAGCAGCCAAGCCGGGTCAAACATTCAGTACTTC
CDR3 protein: CASSQAGSNIQYF

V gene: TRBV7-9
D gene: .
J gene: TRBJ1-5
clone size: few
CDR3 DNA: TGTGCCAGCAGCTTAAACGGCCTCGGACGGCAGCCCCAGCATTTT
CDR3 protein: CASSLNGLGRQPQHF

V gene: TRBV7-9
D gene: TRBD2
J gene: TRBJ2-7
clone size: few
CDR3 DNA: TGTGCCAGCAGCTTACCCTCTAGCGGGGGGGCCTACGAGCAGTACTTC
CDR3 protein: CASSLPSSGGAYEQYF

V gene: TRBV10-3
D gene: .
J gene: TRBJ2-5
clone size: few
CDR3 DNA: TGTGCCATCAGTGAGGGGGGGTCCCAAGAGACCCAGTACTTC
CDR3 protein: CAISEGGSQETQYF

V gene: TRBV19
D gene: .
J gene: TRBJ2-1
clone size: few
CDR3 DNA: TGTGCCAGTAGTGCCTCAATCGACTACAATGAGCAGTTCTTC
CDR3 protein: CASSASIDYNEQFF

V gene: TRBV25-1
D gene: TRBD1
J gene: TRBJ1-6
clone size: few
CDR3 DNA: TGTGCCAGCAGTGAATTTTTCGGACAGGGGGGTTCACCCCTCCACTTT
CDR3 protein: CASSEFFGQGGSPLHF

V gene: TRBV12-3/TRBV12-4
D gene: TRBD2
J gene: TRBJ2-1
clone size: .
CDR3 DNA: TGTGCCAGCAGTTTTAATTTAGCGGGGGGGCGCAATGAGCAGTTCTTC
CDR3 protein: CASSFNLAGGRNEQFF

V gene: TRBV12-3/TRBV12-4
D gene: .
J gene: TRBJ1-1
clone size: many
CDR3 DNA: TGTGCCAGCAGTAAACAGGGAGGGCCCACTGAAGCTTTCTTT
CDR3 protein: CASSKQGGPTEAFF

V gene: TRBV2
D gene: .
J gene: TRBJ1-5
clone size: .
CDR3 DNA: TGTGCCAGCACCGACGTCCCAGGGGTTCAGCCCCAGCATTTT
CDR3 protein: CASTDVPGVQPQHF

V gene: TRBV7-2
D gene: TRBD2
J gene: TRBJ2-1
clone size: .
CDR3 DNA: TGTGCCAGCAGCTTGGGACTAGCAGTCAGCAATGAGCAGTTCTTC
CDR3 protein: CASSLGLAVSNEQFF

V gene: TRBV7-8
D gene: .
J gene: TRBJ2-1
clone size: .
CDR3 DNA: TGTGCCAGCAGCTTACCGGGACTCTCCTACAATGAGCAGTTCTTC
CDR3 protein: CASSLPGLSYNEQFF

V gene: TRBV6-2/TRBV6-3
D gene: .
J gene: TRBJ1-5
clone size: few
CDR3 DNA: TGTGCCAGCAGTTACCTCGGGGGGAGCAATCAGCCCCAGCATTTT
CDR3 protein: CASSYLGGSNQPQHF

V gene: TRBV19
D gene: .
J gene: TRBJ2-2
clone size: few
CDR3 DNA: TGTGCCAGTAGTATTCACAGGGTCAGGGCCGGGGAGCTGTTTTTT
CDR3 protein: CASSIHRVRAGELFF

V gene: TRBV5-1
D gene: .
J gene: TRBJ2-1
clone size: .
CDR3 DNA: TGCGCCAGCAGCCCGGAGGGCCTTAACTACAATGAGCAGTTCTTC
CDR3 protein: CASSPEGLNYNEQFF

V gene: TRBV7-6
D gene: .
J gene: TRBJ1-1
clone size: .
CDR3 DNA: TGTGCCAGCAGCCCGCAATACCGACAGACCCAAGACACTGAAGCTTTCTTT
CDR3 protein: CASSPQYRQTQDTEAFF

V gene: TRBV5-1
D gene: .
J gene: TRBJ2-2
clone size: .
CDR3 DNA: TGCGCCAGCAGCTTGGATATGTGGAGCGGGGAGCTGTTTTTT
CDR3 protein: CASSLDMWSGELFF

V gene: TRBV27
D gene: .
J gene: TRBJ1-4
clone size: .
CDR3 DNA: TGTGCCAGCAGTTCTTCCGGGAAACGCGAAAAACTGTTTTTT
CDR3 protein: CASSSSGKREKLFF

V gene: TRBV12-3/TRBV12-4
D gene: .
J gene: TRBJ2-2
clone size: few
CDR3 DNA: TGTGCCAGCACTTGGGCGACGGACGTTGGGGGTCCTACCGGGGAGCTGTTTTTT
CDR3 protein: CASTWATDVGGPTGELFF

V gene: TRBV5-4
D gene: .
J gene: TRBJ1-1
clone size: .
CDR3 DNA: TGTGCCAGCAGCTTGAACAGGGCGAACACTGAAGCTTTCTTT
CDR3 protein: CASSLNRANTEAFF

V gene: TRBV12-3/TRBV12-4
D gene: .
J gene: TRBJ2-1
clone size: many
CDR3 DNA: TGTGCCAGCAGTTCGTCAGGGGATAATGAGCAGTTCTTC
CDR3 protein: CASSSSGDNEQFF

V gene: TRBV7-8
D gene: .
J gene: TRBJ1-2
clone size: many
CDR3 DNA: TGTGCCAGCAGCTTAGACAGTTGGAGCTATGGCTACACCTTC
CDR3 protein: CASSLDSWSYGYTF

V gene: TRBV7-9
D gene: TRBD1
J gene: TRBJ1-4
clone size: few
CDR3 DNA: TGTGCCAGCAGCTTTAACCGGGACAGGGGGGCCGAAGATGAAAAACTGTTTTTT
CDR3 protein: CASSFNRDRGAEDEKLFF

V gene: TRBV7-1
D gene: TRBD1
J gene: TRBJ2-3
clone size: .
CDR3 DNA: TGTACCAGCAGCTGGACAGGGGGAGAAACAGATACGCAGTATTTT
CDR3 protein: CTSSWTGGETDTQYF

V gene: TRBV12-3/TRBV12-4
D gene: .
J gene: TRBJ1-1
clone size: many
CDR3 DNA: TGTGCCAGCAGTTTTATGGTAACGAGGTGGGGCACTGAAGCTTTCTTT
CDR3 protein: CASSFMVTRWGTEAFF

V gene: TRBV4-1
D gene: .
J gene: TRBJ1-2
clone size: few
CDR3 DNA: TGCGCCAGCAGCCAAGATGACAGTCTCTATGGCTACACCTTC
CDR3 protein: CASSQDDSLYGYTF